This T cell receptor beta chain was sequenced for a study of identical twins. Unmatched junction bases numbered 4, after V lost 4 bases and J lost 6 bases. CDR3 length: 14 amino acids. Germline-derived CDR1 and CDR2 are MGHDK and SYGVNS. This clonotype was counted at least ten times. Its cognate antigen is unknown. Regarding the study as a whole: Because invariant MAIT and iNKT cells could be present, zero-insertion analyses could be partly confounded. Less excess twin sharing appeared in beta out-of-frame sequences.

From the 5' RACE reads, TCRdb called clonotypes with MiXCR, one entry per CDR3 protein. The sample lists under 350,000 distinct CDR3 sequences, roughly 10% occurring once. These data are also associated with another study on yellow fever vaccine responses in identical twins.

This sequence was found in a young woman in good health. This rearrangement joins TRBV25-1 to TRBJ1-5; 9 bases are a match to TRBD1. Sequenced sample: CD8+ T cells sorted from blood. This CDR3 reads CASSARDRVQPQHF. The DNA for the CDR3 is TGTGCCAGCAGTGCTCGGGACAGGGTTCAGCCCCAGCATTTT.